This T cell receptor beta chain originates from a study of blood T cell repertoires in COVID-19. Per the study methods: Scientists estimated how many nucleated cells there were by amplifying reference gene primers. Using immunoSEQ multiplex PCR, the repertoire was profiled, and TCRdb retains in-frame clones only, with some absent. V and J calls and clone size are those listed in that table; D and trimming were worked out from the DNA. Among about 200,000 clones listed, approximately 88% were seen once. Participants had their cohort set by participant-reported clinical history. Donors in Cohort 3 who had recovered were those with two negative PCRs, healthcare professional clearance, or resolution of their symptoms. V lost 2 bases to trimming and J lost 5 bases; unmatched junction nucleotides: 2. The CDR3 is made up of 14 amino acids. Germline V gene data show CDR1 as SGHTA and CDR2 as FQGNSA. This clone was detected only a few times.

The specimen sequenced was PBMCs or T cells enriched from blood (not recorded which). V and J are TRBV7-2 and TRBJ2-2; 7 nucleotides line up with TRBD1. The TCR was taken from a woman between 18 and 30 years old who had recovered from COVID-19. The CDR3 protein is CASSLWDRTGELFF. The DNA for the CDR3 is TGTGCCAGCAGCTTATGGGACAGAACCGGGGAGCTGTTTTTT.